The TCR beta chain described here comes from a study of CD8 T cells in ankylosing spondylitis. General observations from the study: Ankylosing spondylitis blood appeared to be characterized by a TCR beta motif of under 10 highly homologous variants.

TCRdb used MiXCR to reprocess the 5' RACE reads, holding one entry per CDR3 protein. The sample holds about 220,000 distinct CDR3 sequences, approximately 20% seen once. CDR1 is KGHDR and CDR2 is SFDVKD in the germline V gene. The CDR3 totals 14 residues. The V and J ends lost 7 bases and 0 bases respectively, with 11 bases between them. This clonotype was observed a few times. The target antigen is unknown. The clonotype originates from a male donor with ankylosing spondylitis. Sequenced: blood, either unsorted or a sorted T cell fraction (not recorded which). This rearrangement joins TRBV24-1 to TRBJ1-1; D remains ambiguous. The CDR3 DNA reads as TGTGCCACCAGGGCCGGGCCCCTGAACACTGAAGCTTTCTTT. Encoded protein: CATRAGPLNTEAFF.